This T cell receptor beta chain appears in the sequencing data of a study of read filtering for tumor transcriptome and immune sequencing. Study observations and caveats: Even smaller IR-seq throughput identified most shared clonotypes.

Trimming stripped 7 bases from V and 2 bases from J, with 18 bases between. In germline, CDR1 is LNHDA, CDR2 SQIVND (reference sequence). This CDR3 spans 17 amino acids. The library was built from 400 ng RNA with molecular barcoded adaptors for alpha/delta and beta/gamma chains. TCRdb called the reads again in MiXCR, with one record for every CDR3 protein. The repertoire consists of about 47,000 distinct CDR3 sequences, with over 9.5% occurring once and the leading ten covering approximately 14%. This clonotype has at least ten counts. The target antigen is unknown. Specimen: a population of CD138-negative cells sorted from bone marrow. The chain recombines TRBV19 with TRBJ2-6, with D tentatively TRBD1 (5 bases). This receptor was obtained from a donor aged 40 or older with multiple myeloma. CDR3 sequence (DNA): TGTGCCAGTATTGGGTTCCAGGGCCCAGCTGGGGCCAACGTCCTGACTTTC. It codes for CASIGFQGPAGANVLTF. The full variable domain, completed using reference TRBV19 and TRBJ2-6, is DGGITQSPKYLFRKEGQNVTLSCEQNLNHDAMYWYRQDPGQGLRLIYYSQIVNDFQKGDIAEGYSVSREKKESFPLTVTSAQKNPTAFYLCASIGFQGPAGANVLTFGAGSRLTVL.